The 27 T cell receptor beta chains below all came from one sample that was sequenced in a study of cytomegalovirus exposure and HLA in healthy donors. A multiplex PCR was run with 60 Vbeta primers and 13 Jbeta primers. Produced via immunoSEQ multiplex PCR; TCRdb's table is partial and in-frame only. The table has roughly 200,000 clones, about three quarters seen once. The sequenced material came from PBMCs. Source of these receptors: a woman aged 55-69 years in good health and CMV-seropositive.

This chain links TRBV5-1 with TRBJ2-1; 12 bases align to TRBD2. V lost 2 bases to trimming and J lost 8 bases; unmatched junction nucleotides: 5. The CDR3 consists of 15 residues. Germline V gene sequence: CDR1 SGHRS, CDR2 YFSETQ. In DNA, the CDR3 is TGCGCCAGCAGCTTTCTAGCGGGAGGGCAAGATGAGCAGTTCTTC. It translates to CASSFLAGGQDEQFF.

The chain recombines TRBV5-4 with TRBJ2-7; 11 bases fit TRBD2. This CDR3 comprises 16 residues. The V segment lost 4 bases and the J segment 5 bases; nucleotides outside the gene matches: 11. CDR1 is SGHNT, CDR2 YYREEE, per germline (reference sequence). The DNA of the CDR3 is TGTGCCAGCAGCCCCCCCCCTAGCGGGAGGTTCGACGAGCAGTACTTC. It encodes CASSPPPSGRFDEQYF.

This clone was detected only a few times. J is TRBJ2-3 and V is TRBV5-1, with 10 bases matching TRBD1. Trimming cost V 2 bases and J 4 bases; bases outside gene matches: 10. The germline gives CDR1 SGHRS, CDR2 YFSETQ. The CDR3 runs to 17 residues. The CDR3 is CASSLAPGQGRADTQYF. The CDR3 nucleotides are TGCGCCAGCAGCTTAGCACCGGGACAGGGGCGCGCAGATACGCAGTATTTT.

This chain uses TRBV5-1 with TRBJ2-3; 16 nucleotides line up with TRBD2. Germline-derived CDR1 and CDR2 are SGHRS and YFSETQ. CDR3 length equals 20 residues. J gave up 6 bases and V 3 bases, and 16 bases lay outside the gene matches. The CDR3 DNA sequence: TGCGCCAGCAGCTCCATGTCCGGGACTAGCGGGGGGGCTATTAGTGATACGCAGTATTTT. The encoded protein is CASSSMSGTSGGAISDTQYF.

The rearrangement joins TRBV10-3 to TRBJ2-1; D is possibly TRBD2 (5 bases). Looked up from germline, CDR1 is ENHRY and CDR2 is SYGVKD. This CDR3 is built from 15 residues. Trimming pared 7 bases from V and 0 bases from J, leaving 13 bases between. The CDR3, as DNA: TGTGCCATCACCCCGGAGGACCCCTCCTACAATGAGCAGTTCTTC. It specifies CAITPEDPSYNEQFF.

This chain joins TRBV30 and TRBJ2-3; tentative D call: TRBD2 (7 bases). The CDR3 runs to 16 residues. Germline CDR1 is GTSNPN and CDR2 is SVGIG (reference sequence). V was cut by 3 bases and J by 6 bases, with 22 bases left in between. DNA for the CDR3: TGTGCCTGGAGCTACCAGTGGGGGGGGCCCTGGGATACGCAGTATTTT. Protein sequence: CAWSYQWGGPWDTQYF.

The chain couples TRBV28 to TRBJ1-5; 7 positions match TRBD1. J was trimmed by 3 bases and V by 5 bases; bases with no gene match: 4. Germline V gene lookup returns CDR1 MDHEN and CDR2 SYDVKM. The CDR3 is 14 amino acids. The CDR3 region is CASSGDSYNQPQHF. CDR3 DNA: TGTGCCAGCAGTGGGGACAGCTACAATCAGCCCCAGCATTTT.

The chain has TRBV19 and TRBJ1-3; D gene ambiguous. CDR1 and CDR2 from the germline V gene are LNHDA and SQIVND (reference sequence). Between the trimmed V and J ends, which lost 6 bases and 2 bases, there was a span of 11 bases. The CDR3 has 14 residues. The CDR3 is CASSLREAGNTIYF. The CDR3 DNA follows: TGTGCCAGTAGCTTGAGGGAGGCTGGAAACACCATATATTTT.

This clone was counted once. CDR3 in amino acids: CASSLQGDRAEAFF. The CDR3 DNA reads as TGCGCCAGCAGCTTACAGGGGGACCGCGCTGAAGCTTTCTTT. The gene calls are TRBV5-1 and TRBJ1-1; 8 bases agree with TRBD1. After removal of 2 bases from V and 6 bases from J, the junction contained 6 bases not matched to a gene. The CDR3 spans 14 residues. Germline CDR1 reads SGHRS; CDR2 reads YFSETQ.

This chain's CDR3 is CARNRDRAYGYTF. CDR3 DNA sequence: TGCGCCAGGAACCGGGACAGGGCCTATGGCTACACCTTC. The chain links TRBV10-1 to TRBJ1-2, with TRBD1 identical over 9 bases. The V gene end was trimmed by 9 bases and the J gene end by 4 bases; junction bases not matched to a gene: 6. The CDR3 spans 13 residues. CDR1 WNHNN and CDR2 SYGVQD come from the germline V gene (reference sequence).

The V call is TRBV5-6, the J call TRBJ1-2, with a tentative D call TRBD1 (5 bases). Germline V gene sequence: CDR1 SGHDT, CDR2 YYEEEE. V was shortened by 4 bases and J by 5 bases, with 18 bases between the two germline ends. This CDR3 comprises 15 residues. The CDR3 DNA is TGTGCCAGCAGCCGACGGGGGGTTATTAGATATGGCTACACCTTC. This codes for CASSRRGVIRYGYTF.

The CDR3 spells CASSLFEGQSNQPQHF. In nucleotides, the CDR3 is TGTGCCAGCAGCTTATTTGAGGGTCAGAGCAATCAGCCCCAGCATTTT. J is TRBJ1-5 and V is TRBV7-8; no reliable D call. Germline CDR1 reads SGHVS; CDR2 reads FQNEAQ. CDR3 length: 16 residues. V lost 2 bases and J 1 base, leaving 12 bases between the germline ends. Combining the CDR3 with reference TRBV7-8 and TRBJ1-5 gives the whole variable domain GAGVSQSPRYKVAKRGQDVALRCDPISGHVSLFWYQQALGQGPEFLTYFQNEAQLDKSGLPSDRFFAERPEGSVSTLKIQRTQQEDSAVYLCASSLFEGQSNQPQHFGDGTRLSIL.

CDR3 in DNA: TGTGCCAGCAGCTCACAGGGAGGGCGAACTGAAGCTTTCTTT. This codes for CASSSQGGRTEAFF. J is TRBJ1-1 and V is TRBV11-2, with D maybe TRBD1 (6 bases). Germline CDR1 and CDR2: SGHAT and FQNNGV. The ends were cut back, 4 bases at V and 5 bases at J, with 14 bases in the middle. The CDR3 sequence is 14 residues long. Full variable domain (missing parts from reference TRBV11-2 and TRBJ1-1): EAGVAQSPRYKIIEKRQSVAFWCNPISGHATLYWYQQILGQGPKLLIQFQNNGVVDDSQLPKDRFSAERLKGVDSTLKIQPAKLEDSAVYLCASSSQGGRTEAFFGQGTRLTVV.

This chain uses TRBV28 with TRBJ2-7; weak D call: TRBD1 (6 bases). In germline, CDR1 is MDHEN, CDR2 SYDVKM. There are 14 residues in the CDR3. V was pared by 5 bases and J by 1 base, with 12 bases between. The CDR3 is CASSQQGFSYEQYF. The CDR3 DNA sequence: TGTGCCAGCAGTCAACAGGGATTTTCCTACGAGCAGTACTTC.

The gene calls are TRBV5-6 and TRBJ2-1; 14 bases fit TRBD2. With V trimmed by 5 bases and J by 9 bases, 7 bases remained unmatched. Germline CDR1 reads SGHDT; CDR2 reads YYEEEE. The CDR3 is 15 residues long. CDR3 loop: CASRPGLAGGSEQFF. The CDR3 DNA reads TGTGCCAGCAGACCTGGACTAGCGGGAGGCAGTGAGCAGTTCTTC.

The chain recombines TRBV6-1 with TRBJ1-5; the D is unclear. The CDR3 totals 15 residues. V was cut by 4 bases and J by 4 bases, with 14 bases left in between. CDR1 and CDR2 from the germline V gene are MNHNS and SASEGT. CDR3 amino acids: CASSAQAYGNQPQHF. The CDR3 region has the DNA TGTGCCAGCAGTGCCCAGGCGTACGGAAATCAGCCCCAGCATTTT.

The CDR3 sequence is CASSLLGTGDEKLFF. The CDR3 region has the DNA TGTGCCAGCAGTTTATTAGGGACAGGGGATGAAAAACTGTTTTTT. V is TRBV28 and J is TRBJ1-4; TRBD1 agrees at 10 bases. CDR3 size: 15 residues. Germline-derived CDR1 and CDR2 are MDHEN and SYDVKM. Losses at the gene ends were 1 base for V and 6 bases for J; bases not matched to a gene: 2.

The rearrangement uses TRBV10-3 and TRBJ2-3, with 11 bases lining up with TRBD1. There are 14 residues in the CDR3. J gave up 5 bases and V 6 bases, and 4 bases lay outside the gene matches. Germline CDR1 is ENHRY and CDR2 is SYGVKD. The CDR3 region is CAIRGTGGVDTQYF. The CDR3 DNA is TGTGCCATCAGAGGGACAGGGGGAGTAGATACGCAGTATTTT.

This clone occurred a few times. The chain uses TRBV4-3 and TRBJ1-1; no reliable D call. CDR1 is LGHNA, CDR2 YSLEER, per germline. The CDR3 is made up of 14 amino acids. V lost 4 bases and J lost 1, with 10 bases in between. This chain's CDR3 is CASSRSTENTEAFF. The DNA of the CDR3 is TGCGCCAGCAGCCGGTCCACAGAGAACACTGAAGCTTTCTTT.

The genes are TRBV28 and TRBJ2-7; weak D call: TRBD1 (6 bases). The V and J ends lost 8 bases and 3 bases respectively, with 14 bases between them. The CDR3 is 13 amino acids. Looked up from germline, CDR1 is MDHEN and CDR2 is SYDVKM. CDR3 coding DNA: TGTGCCAGCGGGGGCGGCGCCGTCTACGAGCAGTACTTC. Translating it yields CASGGGAVYEQYF.

This clone was observed a handful of times. The V and J genes are TRBV30 and TRBJ2-5; 14 bases match TRBD2. CDR3 length: 15 residues. Germline V CDR1 and CDR2: GTSNPN, SVGIG (reference sequence). V lost 3 bases to trimming and J lost 5 bases; unmatched junction nucleotides: 5. This CDR3 is CAWSGLAGGGETQYF. The CDR3 DNA follows: TGTGCCTGGAGCGGACTAGCGGGAGGAGGGGAGACCCAGTACTTC.

There are a few counts of this clone. The J gene is TRBJ1-1, the V gene TRBV7-6; D perhaps matches TRBD1 (6 bases). CDR1 and CDR2 from the germline V gene are SGHVS and FNYEAQ. V shed 5 bases and J shed 1 base, with 14 bases lying between them. There are 15 residues in the CDR3. The CDR3 DNA sequence: TGTGCCAGCAGCCCACAAGGACAGTCGAACACTGAAGCTTTCTTT. Residues: CASSPQGQSNTEAFF.

The rearrangement joins TRBV10-3 to TRBJ2-2; D may be TRBD2 (6 bases). The germline gives CDR1 ENHRY, CDR2 SYGVKD. The CDR3 runs 17 residues. Trimming left V 0 bases short and J 3 bases short, with 14 bases between. CDR3 coding DNA: TGTGCCATCAGTGAGTCGACTCGGGGGATATACACCGGGGAGCTGTTTTTT. Its protein product is CAISESTRGIYTGELFF.

The chain carries TRBV6-4 and TRBJ1-2; tentative D call: TRBD1 (6 bases). The CDR3 is 14 residues long. V was shortened by 7 bases and J by 2 bases, with 14 bases between the two germline ends. Germline V gives CDR1 MRHNA, CDR2 SNTAGT. CDR3 residues: CASKKGEGNYGYTF. The CDR3 DNA is TGTGCCAGCAAGAAGGGGGAGGGGAACTATGGCTACACCTTC.

V gene TRBV12-5 combines with J gene TRBJ2-1; no firm D call. Germline CDR1 LGHNT, CDR2 FRNRAP. This CDR3 contains 14 residues. Deletions cut 1 base from V and 0 bases from J, with 4 bases between. DNA for the CDR3: TGTGCTAGTGGTTTGGGCTACTCCTACAATGAGCAGTTCTTC. Translated: CASGLGYSYNEQFF.

CDR3 protein: CASSLVKAVSYEQYF. The CDR3 DNA is TGTGCCAGCAGCTTAGTCAAAGCGGTCTCCTACGAGCAGTACTTC. This chain uses TRBV7-2 with TRBJ2-5; weak D call: TRBD2 (5 bases). The DNA end is a closer match to TRBJ2-7, so the J assignment may be wrong. Germline V lookup: CDR1 SGHTA, CDR2 FQGNSA. The length of the CDR3 is 15 residues.

The chain joins TRBV5-1 to TRBJ2-7, with D possibly TRBD1 on 5 matching bases. This CDR3 spans 13 amino acids. Germline CDR1 is SGHRS and CDR2 is YFSETQ. V was shortened by 4 bases and J by 4 bases, with 12 bases between the two germline ends. In DNA, the CDR3 is TGCGCCAGCAGCCGAAGCACAGGTTACGAGCAGTACTTC. Protein: CASSRSTGYEQYF.